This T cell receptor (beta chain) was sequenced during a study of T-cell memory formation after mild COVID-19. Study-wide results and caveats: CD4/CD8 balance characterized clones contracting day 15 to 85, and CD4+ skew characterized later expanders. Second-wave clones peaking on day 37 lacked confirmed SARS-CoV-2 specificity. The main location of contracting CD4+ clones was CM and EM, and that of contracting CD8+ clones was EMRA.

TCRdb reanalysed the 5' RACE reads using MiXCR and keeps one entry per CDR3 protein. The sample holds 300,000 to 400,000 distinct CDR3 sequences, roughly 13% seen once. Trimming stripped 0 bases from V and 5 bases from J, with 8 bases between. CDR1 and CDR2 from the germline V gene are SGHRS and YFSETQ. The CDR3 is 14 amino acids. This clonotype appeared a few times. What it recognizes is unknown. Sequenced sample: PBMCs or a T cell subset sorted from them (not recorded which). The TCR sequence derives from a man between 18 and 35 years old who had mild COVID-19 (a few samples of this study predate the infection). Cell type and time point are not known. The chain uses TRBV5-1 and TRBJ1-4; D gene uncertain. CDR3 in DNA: TGCGCCAGCAGCTTGGGGAGGCCGAATGAAAAACTGTTTTTT. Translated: CASSLGRPNEKLFF.